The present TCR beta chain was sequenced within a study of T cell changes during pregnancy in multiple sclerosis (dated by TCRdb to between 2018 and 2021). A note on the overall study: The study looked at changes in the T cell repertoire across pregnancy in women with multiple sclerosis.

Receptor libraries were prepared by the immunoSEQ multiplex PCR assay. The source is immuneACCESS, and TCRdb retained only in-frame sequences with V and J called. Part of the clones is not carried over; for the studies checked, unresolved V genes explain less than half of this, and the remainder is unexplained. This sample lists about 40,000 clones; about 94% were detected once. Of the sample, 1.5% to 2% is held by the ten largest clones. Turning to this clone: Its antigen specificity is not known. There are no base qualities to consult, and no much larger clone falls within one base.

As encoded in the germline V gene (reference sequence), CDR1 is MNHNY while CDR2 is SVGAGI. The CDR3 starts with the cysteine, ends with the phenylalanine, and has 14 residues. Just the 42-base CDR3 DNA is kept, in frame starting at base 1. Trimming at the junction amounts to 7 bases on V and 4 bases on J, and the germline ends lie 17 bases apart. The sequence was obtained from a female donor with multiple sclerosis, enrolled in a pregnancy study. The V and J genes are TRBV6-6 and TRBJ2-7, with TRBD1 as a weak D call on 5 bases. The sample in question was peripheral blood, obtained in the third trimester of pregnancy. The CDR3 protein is CASINFQGGYEQYF. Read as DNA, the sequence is TGTGCCAGCATCAATTTCCAGGGTGGGTACGAGCAGTACTTC.